The TCR beta chain under discussion was sequenced for a study of cytomegalovirus exposure and HLA in healthy donors. General study results and limits: A reported reduction in N-insertions relative to the roughly 710-donor mean was seen in an Asian-associated ancestry cluster in a later analysis.

The PCR contained 60 Vbeta and 13 Jbeta primers. Assay: immunoSEQ multiplex PCR; the TCRdb copy retains only in-frame clones and omits some. The profile covers some 130,000 clones, with 70% appearing a single time and under 2.5% taken by the ten largest. Concerning this clone: The antigen is unknown.

The CDR3 consists of 15 residues. V was cut by 8 bases and J by 0 bases, with 15 bases left in between. CDR1 and CDR2 from the germline V gene are SNHLY and FYNNEI. The TCR originated in a woman aged 55-69 years in good health and CMV-seropositive. The sample comprised PBMCs. The rearrangement joins TRBV2 to TRBJ2-3; D not certain. The CDR3 protein is CASGRSVQSTDTQYF. DNA of the CDR3: TGTGCCAGCGGCCGGAGCGTCCAAAGCACAGATACGCAGTATTTT.